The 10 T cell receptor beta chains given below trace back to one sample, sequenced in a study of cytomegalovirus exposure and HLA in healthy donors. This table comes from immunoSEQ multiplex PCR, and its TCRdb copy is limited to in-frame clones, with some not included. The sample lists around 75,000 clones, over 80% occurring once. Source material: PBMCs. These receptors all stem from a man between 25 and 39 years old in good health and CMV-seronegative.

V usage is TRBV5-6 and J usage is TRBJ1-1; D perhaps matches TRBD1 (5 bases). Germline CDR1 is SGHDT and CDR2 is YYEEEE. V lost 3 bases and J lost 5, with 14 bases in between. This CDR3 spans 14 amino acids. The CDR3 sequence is CASSWGGADTEAFF. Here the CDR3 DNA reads TGTGCCAGCAGCTGGGGGGGTGCAGATACTGAAGCTTTCTTT.

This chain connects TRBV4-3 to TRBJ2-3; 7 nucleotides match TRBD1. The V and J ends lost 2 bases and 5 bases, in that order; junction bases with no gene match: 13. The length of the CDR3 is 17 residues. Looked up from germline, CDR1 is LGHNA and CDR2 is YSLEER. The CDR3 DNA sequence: TGCGCCAGCAGCCAACCTACAGGGGAAGGGATGGGAGATACGCAGTATTTT. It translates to CASSQPTGEGMGDTQYF.

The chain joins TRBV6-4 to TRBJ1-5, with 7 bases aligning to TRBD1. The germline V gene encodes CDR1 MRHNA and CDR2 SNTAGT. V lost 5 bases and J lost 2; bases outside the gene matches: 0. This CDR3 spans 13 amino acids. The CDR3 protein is CASSTGGNQPQHF. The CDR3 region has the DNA TGTGCCAGCAGTACAGGGGGCAATCAGCCCCAGCATTTT.

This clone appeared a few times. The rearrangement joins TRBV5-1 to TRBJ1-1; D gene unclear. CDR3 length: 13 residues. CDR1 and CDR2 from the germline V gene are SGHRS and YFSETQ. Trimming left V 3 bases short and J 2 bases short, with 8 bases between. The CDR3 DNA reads TGCGCCAGCAGCTACGGGAGCAACACTGAAGCTTTCTTT. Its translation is CASSYGSNTEAFF.

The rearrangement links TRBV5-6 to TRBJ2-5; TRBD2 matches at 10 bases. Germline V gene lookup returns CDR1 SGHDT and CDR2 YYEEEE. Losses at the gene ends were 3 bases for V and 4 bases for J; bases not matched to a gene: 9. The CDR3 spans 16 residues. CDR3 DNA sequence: TGTGCCAGCAGCTGGCCGGGACTAGCGTTCAGAGAGACCCAGTACTTC. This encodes CASSWPGLAFRETQYF.

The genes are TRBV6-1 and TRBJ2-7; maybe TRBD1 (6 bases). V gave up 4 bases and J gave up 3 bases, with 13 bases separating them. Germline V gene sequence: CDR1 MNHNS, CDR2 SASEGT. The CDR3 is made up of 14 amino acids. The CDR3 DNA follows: TGTGCCAGCAGTGGCGCAGGGGAGTACTACGAGCAGTACGTC. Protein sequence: CASSGAGEYYEQYV.

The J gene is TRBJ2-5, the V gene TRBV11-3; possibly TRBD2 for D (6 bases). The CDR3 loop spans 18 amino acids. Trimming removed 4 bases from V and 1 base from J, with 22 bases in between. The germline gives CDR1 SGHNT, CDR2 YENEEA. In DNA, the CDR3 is TGTGCCAGCAGCTCCCGGAGAACCGAGCGGGTAACCCAAGAGACCCAGTACTTC. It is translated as CASSSRRTERVTQETQYF.

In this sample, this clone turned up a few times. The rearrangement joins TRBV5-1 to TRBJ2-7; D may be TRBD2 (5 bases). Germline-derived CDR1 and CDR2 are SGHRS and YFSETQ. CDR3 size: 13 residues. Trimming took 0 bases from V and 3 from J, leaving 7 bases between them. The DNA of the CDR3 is TGCGCCAGCAGCTTGGGGAGGCTCTACGAGCAGTACTTC. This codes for CASSLGRLYEQYF. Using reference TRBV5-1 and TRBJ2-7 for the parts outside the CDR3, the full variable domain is KAGVTQTPRYLIKTRGQQVTLSCSPISGHRSVSWYQQTPGQGLQFLFEYFSETQRNKGNFPGRFSGRQFSNSRSEMNVSTLELGDSALYLCASSLGRLYEQYFGPGTRLTVT.

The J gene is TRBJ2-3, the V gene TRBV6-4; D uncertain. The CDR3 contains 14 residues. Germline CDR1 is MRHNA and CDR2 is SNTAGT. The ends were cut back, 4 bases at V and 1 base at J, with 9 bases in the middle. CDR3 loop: CASSALQGTDTQYF. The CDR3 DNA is TGTGCCAGCAGTGCCCTGCAGGGCACAGATACGCAGTATTTT.

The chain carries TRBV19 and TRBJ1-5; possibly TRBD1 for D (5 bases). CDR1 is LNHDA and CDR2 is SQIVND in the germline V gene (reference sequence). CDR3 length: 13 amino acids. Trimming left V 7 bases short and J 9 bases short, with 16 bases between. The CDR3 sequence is CASNGGTLLPQHF. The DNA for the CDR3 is TGTGCCAGTAATGGCGGGACCCTTCTGCCCCAGCATTTT.